This T cell receptor (beta chain) appears in the sequencing data of a study of blood T cell repertoires in COVID-19. Study at large: T cells, B-cell-depleted T cells, or PBMCs supplied cDNA or gDNA.

In germline, CDR1 is MNHEY, CDR2 SMNVEV (reference sequence). Unmatched junction bases numbered 7, after V lost 3 bases and J lost 6 bases. The CDR3 spans 15 residues. Generated by immunoSEQ multiplex PCR, the TCRdb table keeps only in-frame clones and is missing some. Among nearly 80,000 clones, 82% were seen once, and the ten largest hold around a third. This rearrangement joins TRBV27 to TRBJ2-1; TRBD1 matches 8 bases. Sequences were obtained from peripheral blood. This receptor was taken from a woman between 65 and 79 years old with acute or convalescent COVID-19. The CDR3: CASSFSTGDGNEQFF. The CDR3 bases are TGTGCCAGCAGTTTCTCGACAGGGGACGGCAATGAGCAGTTCTTC.